This TCR beta chain stems from a study of T cell responses to AZD1222 COVID-19 vaccine. CDR1 and CDR2 from the germline V gene are SGHRS and YFSETQ. This CDR3 is built from 15 residues. J was trimmed by 2 bases and V by 1 base; bases with no gene match: 3. Notes on the study in general: Following two doses of AZD1222, Spike-specific TCR breadth and depth rose. Repertoires were sampled only after the peak T cell response.

Concerning this clone: Its target is not known.

Sequenced by immunoSEQ multiplex PCR; TCRdb stores in-frame clones only, minus some. This sample yields some 200,000 clones, of which approximately 93% are seen a single time; 0.9% to 1.1% belongs to the top ten. The TCR originated in an adult who received the AZD1222 COVID-19 vaccine. The sequencing used peripheral blood, collected 28 days after the second AZD1222 dose. The chain combines TRBV5-1 with TRBJ2-7; 10 bases fit TRBD1. The CDR3 DNA follows: TGCGCCAGCAGCTTGAGGGACAGGGGAACCTACGAGCAGTACTTC. This sequence encodes CASSLRDRGTYEQYF.